The rows below give T cell receptor beta chains drawn from one sample of a study of control samples from healthy donors and cancer patients. This table comes from immunoSEQ multiplex PCR, and its TCRdb copy is limited to in-frame clones, with some not included. Of approximately 90,000 clones listed, about 83% are singletons. Material for sequencing was blood. The receptor set was obtained from a woman aged 40 to 49 in good health. Each CDR3 is given without its conserved first and last residue. Each record gives: V gene, clone size, CDR3 protein. Size tells how often a clone was seen (once, few, many) or the class of an expanded clone, and some rows leave it out.

TRBV7-2 | - | ASSSDRGVQH
TRBV5-1 | - | ASSLVLGSGYT
TRBV20-1 | - | SASGQYWGDTQY
TRBV20-1 | - | SASRGAYEQY
TRBV2 | - | ASRGGEYPNEKLF
TRBV5-1 | - | ASSPGVSGAQREQY
TRBV27 | - | ASSPTGAGNTIY
TRBV7-2 | - | ASSPLGTRTDYGYT
TRBV21-1 | - | ASPKEDRAGNTIY
TRBV4-2 | - | ASSQVQTGGYSPLH
TRBV30 | - | AWSLETGRGQETQY
TRBV30 | - | AWSLQGARDSPLH
TRBV7-2 | - | ASSLLADTDTQY
TRBV6-5 | - | ASSRTGGSGEAF
TRBV2 | few | ASSVEFLGGYT
TRBV12-5 | - | ASGPGTGNSLGNIQY
TRBV24-1 | - | ATSGSKVDRNEQF
TRBV5-1 | - | ASSYFRGVAGSTDTQY
TRBV18 | - | ASSPVFPGSYGYT
TRBV5-1 | once | ASSFSSGATRLY
TRBV12-3/TRBV12-4 | - | ASRAAGAETQY
TRBV30 | - | AWSAPGQGRFGLAF
TRBV7-2 | - | ASSSSGGASTQY
TRBV9 | few | ASSVGMSMGAYQETQY
TRBV7-2 | few | ASSLSIGELF
TRBV27 | - | ASRSQGYNQPQH